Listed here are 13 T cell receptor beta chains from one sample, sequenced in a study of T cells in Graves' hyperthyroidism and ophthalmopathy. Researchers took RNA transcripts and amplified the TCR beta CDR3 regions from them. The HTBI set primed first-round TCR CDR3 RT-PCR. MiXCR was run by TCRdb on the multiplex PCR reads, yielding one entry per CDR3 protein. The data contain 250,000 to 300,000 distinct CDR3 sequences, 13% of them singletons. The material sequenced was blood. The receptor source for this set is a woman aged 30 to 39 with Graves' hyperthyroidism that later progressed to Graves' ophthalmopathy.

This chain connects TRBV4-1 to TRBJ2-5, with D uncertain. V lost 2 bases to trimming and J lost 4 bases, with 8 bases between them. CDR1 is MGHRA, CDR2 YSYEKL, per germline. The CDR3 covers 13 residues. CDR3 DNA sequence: TGCGCCAGCAGCCAACCCAACGTAGAGACCCAGTACTTC. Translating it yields CASSQPNVETQYF.

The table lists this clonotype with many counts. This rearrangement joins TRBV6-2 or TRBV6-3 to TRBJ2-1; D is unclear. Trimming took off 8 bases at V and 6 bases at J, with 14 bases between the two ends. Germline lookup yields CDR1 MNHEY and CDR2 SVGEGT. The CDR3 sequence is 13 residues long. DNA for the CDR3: TGTGCCAGCCTCTACAGTAATACCAATGAGCAGTTCTTC. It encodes CASLYSNTNEQFF.

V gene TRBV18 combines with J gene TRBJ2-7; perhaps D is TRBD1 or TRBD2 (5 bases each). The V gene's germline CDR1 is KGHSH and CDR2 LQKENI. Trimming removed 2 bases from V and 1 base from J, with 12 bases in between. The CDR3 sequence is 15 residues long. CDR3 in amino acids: CASSPGDGRSYEQYF. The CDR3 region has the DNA TGTGCCAGCTCACCAGGGGACGGAAGATCCTACGAGCAGTACTTC. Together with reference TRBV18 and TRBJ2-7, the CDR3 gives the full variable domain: NAGVMQNPRHLVRRRGQEARLRCSPMKGHSHVYWYRQLPEEGLKFMVYLQKENIIDESGMPKERFSAEFPKEGPSILRIQQVVRGDSAAYFCASSPGDGRSYEQYFGPGTRLTVT.

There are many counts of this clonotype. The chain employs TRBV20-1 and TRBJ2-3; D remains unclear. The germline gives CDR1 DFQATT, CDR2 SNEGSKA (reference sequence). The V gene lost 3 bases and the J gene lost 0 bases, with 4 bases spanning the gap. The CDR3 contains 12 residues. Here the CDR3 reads CSARVSTDTQYF. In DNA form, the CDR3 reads TGCAGTGCTAGGGTCAGCACAGATACGCAGTATTTT.

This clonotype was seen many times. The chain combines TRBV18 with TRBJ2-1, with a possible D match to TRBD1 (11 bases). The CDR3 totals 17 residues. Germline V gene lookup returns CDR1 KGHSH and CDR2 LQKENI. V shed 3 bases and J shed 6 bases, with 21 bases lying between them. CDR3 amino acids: CASSPDRGQRGGNEQFF. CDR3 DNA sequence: TGTGCCAGCTCACCGGACAGGGGGCAGCGGGGGGGCAATGAGCAGTTCTTC.

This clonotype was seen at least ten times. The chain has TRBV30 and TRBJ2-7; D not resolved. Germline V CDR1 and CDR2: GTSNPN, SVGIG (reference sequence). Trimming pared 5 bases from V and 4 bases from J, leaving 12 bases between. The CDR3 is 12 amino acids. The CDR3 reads CAWRYSSYEQYF. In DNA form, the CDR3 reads TGTGCCTGGCGATACTCCAGTTACGAGCAGTACTTC.

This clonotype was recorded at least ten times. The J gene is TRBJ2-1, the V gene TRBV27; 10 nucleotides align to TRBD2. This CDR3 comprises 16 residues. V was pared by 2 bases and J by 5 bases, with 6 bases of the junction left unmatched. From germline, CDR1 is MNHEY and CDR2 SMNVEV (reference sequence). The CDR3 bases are TGTGCCAGCAGTTTACTCCGGACTAGCGGCAACAATGAGCAGTTCTTC. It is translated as CASSLLRTSGNNEQFF.

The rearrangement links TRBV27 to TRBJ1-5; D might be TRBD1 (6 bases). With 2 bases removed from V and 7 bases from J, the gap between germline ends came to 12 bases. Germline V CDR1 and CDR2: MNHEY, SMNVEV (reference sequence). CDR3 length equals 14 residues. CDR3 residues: CASSLNRDGQPQHF. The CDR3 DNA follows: TGTGCCAGCAGTTTAAACAGGGATGGCCAGCCCCAGCATTTT.

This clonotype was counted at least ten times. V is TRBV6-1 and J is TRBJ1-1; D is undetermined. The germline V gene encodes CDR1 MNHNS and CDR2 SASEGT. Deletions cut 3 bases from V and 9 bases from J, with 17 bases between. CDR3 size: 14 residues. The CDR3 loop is CASSDKPGPAKAFF. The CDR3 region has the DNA TGTGCCAGCAGTGACAAGCCGGGCCCCGCAAAAGCTTTCTTT.

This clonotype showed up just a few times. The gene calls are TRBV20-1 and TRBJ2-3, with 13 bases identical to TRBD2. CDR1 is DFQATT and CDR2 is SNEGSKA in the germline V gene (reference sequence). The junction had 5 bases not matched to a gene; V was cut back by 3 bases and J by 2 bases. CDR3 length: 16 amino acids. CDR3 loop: CSARGGLAGVTDTQYF. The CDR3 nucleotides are TGCAGTGCTAGGGGTGGACTAGCGGGAGTCACAGATACGCAGTATTTT.

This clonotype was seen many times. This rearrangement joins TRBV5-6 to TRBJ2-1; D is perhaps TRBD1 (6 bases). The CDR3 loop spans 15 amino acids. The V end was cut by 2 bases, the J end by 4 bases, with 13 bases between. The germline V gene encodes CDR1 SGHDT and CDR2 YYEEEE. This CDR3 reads CASSFGSGAYNEQFF. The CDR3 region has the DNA TGTGCCAGCAGCTTTGGTTCAGGGGCATACAATGAGCAGTTCTTC. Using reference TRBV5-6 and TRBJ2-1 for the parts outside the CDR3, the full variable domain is DAGVTQSPTHLIKTRGQQVTLRCSPKSGHDTVSWYQQALGQGPQFIFQYYEEEERQRGNFPDRFSGHQFPNYSSELNVNALLLGDSALYLCASSFGSGAYNEQFFGPGTRLTVL.

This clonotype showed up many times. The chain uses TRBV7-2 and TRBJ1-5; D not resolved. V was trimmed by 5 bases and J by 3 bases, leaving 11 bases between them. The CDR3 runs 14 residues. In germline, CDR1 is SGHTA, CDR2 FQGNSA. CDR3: CASSPGRYNQPQHF. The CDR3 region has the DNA TGTGCCAGCAGCCCCGGGAGGTACAATCAGCCCCAGCATTTT.

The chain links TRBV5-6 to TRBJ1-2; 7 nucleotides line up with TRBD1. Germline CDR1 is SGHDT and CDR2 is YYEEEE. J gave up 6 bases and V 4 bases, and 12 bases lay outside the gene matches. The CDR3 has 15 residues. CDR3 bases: TGTGCCAGCAGCCAGGGACAGCTCGCAGGTGATGGCTACACCTTC. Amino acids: CASSQGQLAGDGYTF.